What follows are 4 T cell receptor beta chains derived from one specimen sequenced in a study of blood T cell repertoires in COVID-19. Assay: immunoSEQ multiplex PCR; the TCRdb copy retains only in-frame clones and omits some. The table lists hundreds of thousands of clones, about nine tenths of them singletons. Sequenced input: peripheral blood. Source of these receptors: a woman aged 25-40 years with COVID-19, enrolled during active disease.

The chain joins TRBV28 to TRBJ1-4; possibly TRBD1 for D (5 bases). Germline V gene sequence: CDR1 MDHEN, CDR2 SYDVKM. CDR3 size: 14 residues. Deletions cut 3 bases from V and 8 bases from J, with 13 bases between. The CDR3 DNA reads as TGTGCCAGCAGTTTTACGGGGGTCGGCGAAAAACTGTTTTTT. Translation gives CASSFTGVGEKLFF.

The sample holds one count of this clone. The J gene is TRBJ2-3, the V gene TRBV6-5; possible D gene TRBD2, 6 bases. Looked up from germline, CDR1 is MNHEY and CDR2 is SVGAGI. The CDR3 loop spans 14 amino acids. The V end lost 0 bases, the J end lost 8 bases, and 12 bases lay between the germline ends. The CDR3 DNA sequence: TGTGCCAGCAGTTACTCGGGGGGTTTGGGTACGCAGTATTTT. This translates into CASSYSGGLGTQYF.

CDR3 sequence (DNA): TGTGCCAGCAGCCACTCGGGACAGGGAACCCAGCCCCAGCATTTT. This encodes CASSHSGQGTQPQHF. V usage is TRBV16 and J usage is TRBJ1-5; 9 bases fit TRBD1. The length of the CDR3 is 15 residues. The V and J ends lost 3 bases and 7 bases, in that order; junction bases with no gene match: 7. Looked up from germline, CDR1 is KGHSY and CDR2 is FQNENV.

The J gene is TRBJ2-2, the V gene TRBV5-6, with 7 positions matching TRBD2. V lost 3 bases to trimming and J lost 6 bases; unmatched junction nucleotides: 8. Per germline, CDR1 SGHDT and CDR2 YYEEEE. The CDR3 runs 15 residues. CDR3 protein: CASSSVGRAAGELFF. In DNA, the CDR3 is TGTGCCAGCAGCTCCGTAGGGAGGGCCGCCGGGGAGCTGTTTTTT.